The 24 T cell receptor beta chains presented below share a single source sample, sequenced in a study of control samples from healthy donors and cancer patients. Repertoires were generated with immunoSEQ multiplex PCR, while TCRdb's copy carries only in-frame clones and drops some. The sample has about 140,000 clones, about 90% seen once. The source material was blood. The receptors were sampled from a young man in good health.

The chain joins TRBV29-1 to TRBJ1-1; 8 bases align to TRBD1. With 7 bases clipped from V and 1 base from J, the junction kept 2 bases outside the gene matches. Germline assignment: CDR1 SQVTM and CDR2 ANQGSEA. The CDR3 totals 12 residues. The CDR3: CSGTGPNTEAFF. CDR3 sequence (DNA): TGCAGCGGGACAGGGCCGAACACTGAAGCTTTCTTT.

The chain uses TRBV7-6 and TRBJ1-1; D possibly corresponds to TRBD1 (6 bases). From germline, CDR1 is SGHVS and CDR2 FNYEAQ. Trimming took off 5 bases at V and 0 bases at J, with 13 bases between the two ends. The CDR3 loop spans 15 amino acids. The CDR3 here is CASSPRQVMNTEAFF. The CDR3 bases are TGTGCCAGCAGCCCTCGACAGGTCATGAACACTGAAGCTTTCTTT.

The V gene is TRBV14, the J gene TRBJ1-5, with D possibly being TRBD1 (5 bases). The CDR3 is 15 residues long. V was pared by 2 bases and J by 5 bases, with 13 bases between. The germline CDR1 and CDR2 sequences are SGHDN and FVKESK. The CDR3 region has the DNA TGTGCCAGCAGCCAAAAGAGGGGATCCGATCAGCCCCAGCATTTT. It translates to CASSQKRGSDQPQHF.

The V call is TRBV7-8, the J call TRBJ1-2; 9 bases align to TRBD1. Germline V CDR1 and CDR2: SGHVS, FQNEAQ. V was clipped by 5 bases and J by 2 bases; unmatched bases: 3. The CDR3 spans 14 residues. CDR3 residues: CASSLTGGNYGYTF. In nucleotides, the CDR3 is TGTGCCAGCAGCCTAACAGGGGGCAACTATGGCTACACCTTC.

This clone has only one observation. The chain is built from TRBV6-1 and TRBJ1-3; perhaps TRBD1 as D (5 bases). This CDR3 spans 17 amino acids. Germline-derived CDR1 and CDR2 are MNHNS and SASEGT. The V end was cut by 2 bases, the J end by 0 bases, with 14 bases between. The CDR3 loop reads CASSEFLGPNSGNTIYF. CDR3 nucleotide sequence: TGTGCCAGCAGTGAATTTCTGGGACCCAACTCTGGAAACACCATATATTTT.

J is TRBJ2-2 and V is TRBV11-2, with a tentative D call TRBD2 (5 bases). V was trimmed by 1 base and J by 5 bases, leaving 14 bases between them. CDR1 SGHAT and CDR2 FQNNGV come from the germline V gene. This CDR3 comprises 16 residues. CDR3 amino acids: CASSLAIAPGTGELFF. Here the CDR3 DNA reads TGTGCCAGCAGCTTAGCGATCGCCCCGGGGACCGGGGAGCTGTTTTTT. The entire variable domain, with the rest obtained from reference TRBV11-2 and TRBJ2-2, is as follows: EAGVAQSPRYKIIEKRQSVAFWCNPISGHATLYWYQQILGQGPKLLIQFQNNGVVDDSQLPKDRFSAERLKGVDSTLKIQPAKLEDSAVYLCASSLAIAPGTGELFFGEGSRLTVL.

The gene calls are TRBV6-2 or TRBV6-3 and TRBJ2-5, with 8 bases lining up with TRBD2. The J segment lost 7 bases and the V segment lost 2 bases, leaving 21 bases of the junction unmatched. The V gene's germline CDR1 is MNHEY and CDR2 SVGEGT. The CDR3 runs to 19 residues. The CDR3 is CASSYLTGAGATSGGTQYF. The CDR3 DNA follows: TGTGCCAGCAGTTACCTTACGGGAGCGGGGGCTACATCAGGCGGGACCCAGTACTTC.

The chain combines TRBV7-9 with TRBJ2-5, with 7 bases aligning to TRBD1. CDR1 is SEHNR, CDR2 FQNEAQ, per germline (reference sequence). The V gene end was trimmed by 5 bases and the J gene end by 0 bases; junction bases not matched to a gene: 9. CDR3 size: 16 residues. The CDR3 is CASSPTWGQHQETQYF. Written as DNA, the CDR3 is TGTGCCAGCAGCCCAACATGGGGACAGCACCAAGAGACCCAGTACTTC.

The chain combines TRBV27 with TRBJ2-1, with TRBD2 matching 13 bases. This CDR3 spans 17 amino acids. The V gene's germline CDR1 is MNHEY and CDR2 SMNVEV (reference sequence). J was trimmed by 0 bases and V by 2 bases; bases with no gene match: 1. The CDR3 DNA is TGTGCCAGCAGTTTACGACTAGCGGGGGGCTCCTACAATGAGCAGTTCTTC. This translates into CASSLRLAGGSYNEQFF.

This clone was seen only a few times. The chain uses TRBV2 and TRBJ1-3; 8 bases line up with TRBD1. The CDR3 is 17 amino acids. Germline values: CDR1 SNHLY, CDR2 FYNNEI. The V gene end was trimmed by 2 bases and the J gene end by 4 bases; junction bases not matched to a gene: 10. DNA for the CDR3: TGTGCCAGCAGTGAATCGAGACAGGGGTTGTCCGGAAACACCATATATTTT. Amino acid sequence: CASSESRQGLSGNTIYF.

V and J are TRBV24-1 and TRBJ2-5, with 9 positions matching TRBD1. Germline trimming cut 2 bases from V and 6 bases from J; bases unmatched to any gene: 12. Germline CDR1 and CDR2: KGHDR and SFDVKD. The CDR3 is 17 amino acids. DNA for the CDR3: TGTGCCACCAGTGATTCTCCGGGACAGGGCGCCGGGAAGACCCAGTACTTC. As protein: CATSDSPGQGAGKTQYF.

The chain's CDR3 is CASSPTGMTADTQYF. The CDR3 DNA is TGCGCCAGCAGTCCCACAGGGATGACGGCAGATACGCAGTATTTT. The chain employs TRBV10-2 and TRBJ2-3, with D maybe TRBD1 (6 bases). This CDR3 is 15 amino acids long. Trimming removed 5 bases at V and 4 bases at J, with 16 bases between. Per the germline V gene, CDR1 is WSHSY and CDR2 is SAAADI.

The chain recombines TRBV5-1 with TRBJ1-4, with 8 bases aligning to TRBD1. From germline, CDR1 is SGHRS and CDR2 YFSETQ. There are 14 residues in the CDR3. After removal of 4 bases from V and 8 bases from J, the junction contained 7 bases not matched to a gene. CDR3 DNA: TGCGCCAGCAGCGTGACAGGGGCGGGGGAAAAACTGTTTTTT. Translating it yields CASSVTGAGEKLFF.

The J gene is TRBJ1-3, the V gene TRBV27; TRBD1 is a possible D gene (5 bases). Germline V CDR1 and CDR2: MNHEY, SMNVEV (reference sequence). The CDR3 totals 15 residues. The ends were cut back, 2 bases at V and 4 bases at J, with 12 bases in the middle. CDR3 amino acids: CASSLLDEGGNTIYF. CDR3 nucleotide sequence: TGTGCCAGCAGTTTACTAGACGAGGGGGGAAACACCATATATTTT.

CDR3 loop: CASSPPVLSSGNTIYF. The DNA of the CDR3 is TGTGCCAGCTCACCACCCGTTCTCTCCTCTGGAAACACCATATATTTT. The chain has TRBV18 and TRBJ1-3; D is undetermined. CDR3 length: 16 residues. V was pared by 0 bases and J by 0 bases, with 9 bases between. Germline V gene sequence: CDR1 KGHSH, CDR2 LQKENI.

The chain employs TRBV7-2 and TRBJ1-1; 8 bases are a match to TRBD1. The CDR3 is 18 residues long. The V gene end was trimmed by 4 bases and the J gene end by 1 base; junction bases not matched to a gene: 14. Germline V gives CDR1 SGHTA, CDR2 FQGNSA. This CDR3 reads CASSSPYPGGRGNTEAFF. The CDR3 DNA sequence: TGTGCCAGCAGCTCACCGTATCCAGGGGGCAGGGGGAACACTGAAGCTTTCTTT. Complete variable domain (other parts from reference TRBV7-2 and TRBJ1-1): GAGVSQSPSNKVTEKGKDVELRCDPISGHTALYWYRQSLGQGLEFLIYFQGNSAPDKSGLPSDRFSAERTGGSVSTLTIQRTQQEDSAVYLCASSSPYPGGRGNTEAFFGQGTRLTVV.

V and J are TRBV3-1 (or the pseudogene TRBV3-2) and TRBJ1-5; D gene unclear. The CDR3 length is 12 residues. The V gene lost 4 bases and the J gene lost 7 bases, with 8 bases spanning the gap. CDR1 and CDR2 (germline): LGHDT, YNNKEL (reference sequence). CDR3 nucleotides: TGTGCCAGCAGCCCGGCCGGGCAGCCCCAGCATTTT. Amino acids: CASSPAGQPQHF.

This chain uses TRBV11-2 with TRBJ1-1; D is unresolved. V lost 1 base, J lost 7 bases, and 10 bases lay in between. This CDR3 region has 13 residues. CDR1 and CDR2 from the germline V gene are SGHAT and FQNNGV. The CDR3 DNA reads TGTGCCAGCAGCTTAGCACCAAATCTTGAAGCTTTCTTT. Its translation is CASSLAPNLEAFF.

The gene calls are TRBV5-1 and TRBJ2-1; either TRBD1 or TRBD2 may supply D (5 bases each). CDR3 length equals 16 residues. Looked up from germline, CDR1 is SGHRS and CDR2 is YFSETQ. The V end was cut by 2 bases, the J end by 5 bases, with 17 bases between. CDR3 in amino acids: CASSFGTGFFDNEQFF. DNA for the CDR3: TGCGCCAGCAGCTTTGGGACGGGGTTCTTTGACAATGAGCAGTTCTTC. Full variable domain (outside the CDR3, taken from reference TRBV5-1 and TRBJ2-1): KAGVTQTPRYLIKTRGQQVTLSCSPISGHRSVSWYQQTPGQGLQFLFEYFSETQRNKGNFPGRFSGRQFSNSRSEMNVSTLELGDSALYLCASSFGTGFFDNEQFFGPGTRLTVL.

The chain recombines TRBV7-3 with TRBJ2-6, with no clear D. V shed 4 bases and J shed 0 bases, with 7 bases lying between them. This CDR3 comprises 15 residues. Germline V gene sequence: CDR1 SGHTA, CDR2 FQGTGA. The CDR3 nucleotides are TGTGCCAGCAGCTCCCCAAACTCTGGGGCCAACGTCCTGACTTTC. Its translation is CASSSPNSGANVLTF.

The J gene is TRBJ2-5, the V gene TRBV9; 10 bases are shared with TRBD2. The germline CDR1 and CDR2 sequences are SGDLS and YYNGEE. CDR3 length: 14 amino acids. V lost 4 bases, J lost 6 bases, and 6 bases stayed unmatched. The CDR3 DNA sequence: TGTGCCAGCAGCCCCTTAGCGGGGGGACAGACCCAGTACTTC. Its protein is CASSPLAGGQTQYF.

This sequence joins TRBV6-2 or TRBV6-3 and TRBJ1-2, with 10 bases fitting TRBD1. V lost 7 bases and J lost 8; bases outside the gene matches: 7. Germline CDR1 reads MNHEY; CDR2 reads SVGEGT. This CDR3 comprises 13 residues. Here the CDR3 reads CASTPGQGRGYTF. The DNA for the CDR3 is TGTGCCAGCACCCCGGGACAGGGGCGCGGCTACACCTTC.

J is TRBJ2-7 and V is TRBV7-9; 7 bases fit TRBD1. The CDR3 contains 16 residues. Germline-derived CDR1 and CDR2 are SEHNR and FQNEAQ (reference sequence). Trimming removed 5 bases from V and 5 bases from J; junction bases left unmatched: 15. The CDR3 sequence: CASSQGQWDLYDEQYF. The CDR3 region has the DNA TGTGCCAGCAGCCAGGGACAGTGGGATCTCTACGACGAGCAGTACTTC.

Worth noting for this clone: The sample carries other DNA sequences with the same CDR3. The chain joins TRBV20-1 to TRBJ1-2; D unclear. With 3 bases removed from V and 0 bases from J, the gap between germline ends came to 2 bases. Germline-derived CDR1 and CDR2 are DFQATT and SNEGSKA (reference sequence). The CDR3 totals 11 residues. CDR3 in DNA: TGCAGTGCTAGCCCTAACTATGGCTACACCTTC. Its protein product is CSASPNYGYTF.